Presented here are 30 T cell receptor beta chains from one specimen sequenced in a study of blood T cell repertoires in COVID-19. The data were produced by immunoSEQ multiplex PCR, yet TCRdb's version contains in-frame clones alone and is incomplete. The data contain roughly 250,000 clones, over 75% of them singletons. Sample: peripheral blood. Receptors were obtained from a human donor in a cohort sampled during active COVID-19.

In its sample, this clone was seen a few times. The rearrangement links TRBV3-1 (or the pseudogene TRBV3-2) to TRBJ2-7, with D perhaps matching TRBD2 (6 bases). Trimming pared 1 base from V and 7 bases from J, leaving 11 bases between. There are 13 residues in the CDR3. The germline V gene has CDR1 LGHDT and CDR2 YNNKEL (reference sequence). The CDR3 loop is CASSQGGAGEQYF. The CDR3, as DNA: TGTGCCAGCAGCCAAGGCGGGGCTGGTGAGCAGTACTTC.

For the CDR3, the DNA is TGTGCCAGTAGATTTTCTGCCAGGGTGACCTATGGCTACACCTTC. This translates into CASRFSARVTYGYTF. This chain uses TRBV19 with TRBJ1-2; D is possibly TRBD1 (5 bases). The germline gives CDR1 LNHDA, CDR2 SQIVND (reference sequence). The CDR3 length is 15 residues. Trimming removed 6 bases from V and 4 bases from J, with 18 bases in between.

CDR3 in DNA: TGTGCCAGCAGTTTATCCGGCAGGGATCAGCCCCAGCATTTT. Translating gives CASSLSGRDQPQHF. The V call is TRBV28, the J call TRBJ1-5; D may be TRBD1 (5 bases). Germline V gene data show CDR1 as MDHEN and CDR2 as SYDVKM. The CDR3 is 14 residues long. The V end was cut by 1 base, the J end by 5 bases, with 9 bases between.

The rearrangement joins TRBV7-2 to TRBJ1-5, with D possibly matching TRBD1 (5 bases). The CDR3 covers 16 residues. Trimming removed 2 bases at V and 5 bases at J, with 16 bases between. Per germline, CDR1 SGHTA and CDR2 FQGNSA. CDR3: CASSLQGRAYDQPQHF. The CDR3 DNA follows: TGTGCCAGCAGCTTACAGGGCAGGGCATACGATCAGCCCCAGCATTTT. Using reference TRBV7-2 and TRBJ1-5 for the parts outside the CDR3, the full variable domain is GAGVSQSPSNKVTEKGKDVELRCDPISGHTALYWYRQSLGQGLEFLIYFQGNSAPDKSGLPSDRFSAERTGGSVSTLTIQRTQQEDSAVYLCASSLQGRAYDQPQHFGDGTRLSIL.

DNA for the CDR3: TGTGCCAGTAGTATCGGGAATTTAGCCTCCGGGGAGCTGTTTTTT. Its translation: CASSIGNLASGELFF. The chain couples TRBV19 to TRBJ2-2, with TRBD2 as a possible D gene (5 bases). Deletions cut 3 bases from V and 6 bases from J, with 14 bases between. The length of the CDR3 is 15 residues. In germline, CDR1 is LNHDA, CDR2 SQIVND (reference sequence).

The chain uses TRBV7-2 and TRBJ1-6; possible D gene TRBD1, 5 bases. The CDR3 contains 13 residues. Trimming stripped 8 bases from V and 9 bases from J, with 14 bases between. Germline V gives CDR1 SGHTA, CDR2 FQGNSA. The CDR3 protein is CASVGGVSSPLHF. CDR3 nucleotide sequence: TGTGCCAGCGTAGGAGGGGTGAGTTCACCCCTCCACTTT.

Comment on this clone: The junction shows a germline mismatch at one end, possibly a read error. The chain recombines TRBV3-1 (or the pseudogene TRBV3-2) with TRBJ2-5; 10 positions match TRBD2. Germline-derived CDR1 and CDR2 are LGHDT and YNNKEL (reference sequence). The CDR3 runs to 16 residues. Written as DNA, the CDR3 is TGTGCCAGCAGCCACCTTAGCGGGGGGCCCCAAGGGACCCAGTACTTC. It is translated as CASSHLSGGPQGTQYF.

The chain links TRBV9 to TRBJ1-2; D remains ambiguous. Germline V gene sequence: CDR1 SGDLS, CDR2 YYNGEE. Trimming took 4 bases from V and 5 from J, leaving 9 bases between them. The CDR3 is 12 residues long. In DNA form, the CDR3 reads TGTGCCAGCAGCACTCAGACTTATGGCTACACCTTC. This codes for CASSTQTYGYTF.

The chain is built from TRBV5-1 and TRBJ1-2; TRBD1 matches at 8 bases. CDR3 length: 13 amino acids. From germline, CDR1 is SGHRS and CDR2 YFSETQ. J was trimmed by 8 bases and V by 2 bases; bases with no gene match: 5. The chain's CDR3 is CASSFTGGKGYTF. DNA for the CDR3: TGCGCCAGCAGCTTTACAGGGGGGAAAGGCTACACCTTC.

This clone was recorded only once. This chain joins TRBV3-1 (or the pseudogene TRBV3-2) and TRBJ2-2, with 8 bases fitting TRBD2. Per germline, CDR1 LGHDT and CDR2 YNNKEL (reference sequence). This CDR3 comprises 18 residues. Unmatched junction bases numbered 10, after V lost 0 bases and J lost 4 bases. The CDR3 loop reads CASSQEMGLAGITGELFF. The CDR3 coding sequence is TGTGCCAGCAGCCAAGAGATGGGGCTAGCGGGCATCACCGGGGAGCTGTTTTTT.

The chain employs TRBV4-1 and TRBJ2-7, with 9 bases matching TRBD1. From germline, CDR1 is MGHRA and CDR2 YSYEKL. This CDR3 contains 15 residues. The junction had 6 bases not matched to a gene; V was cut back by 3 bases and J by 3 bases. The CDR3 loop is CASSQASGQGYEQYF. CDR3 sequence (DNA): TGCGCCAGCAGCCAGGCTTCGGGACAGGGCTACGAGCAGTACTTC.

This clone was counted a few times. The chain recombines TRBV3-1 (or the pseudogene TRBV3-2) with TRBJ1-1, with D hard to call. With 7 bases removed from V and 5 bases from J, the gap between germline ends came to 17 bases. Germline V gene sequence: CDR1 LGHDT, CDR2 YNNKEL (reference sequence). This CDR3 is 14 amino acids long. The DNA of the CDR3 is TGTGCCAGCACTCCCTATTCGGCGAGGACTGAAGCTTTCTTT. It encodes CASTPYSARTEAFF.

CDR3 DNA: TGTGCCAGTAGTATGGCAGGGTTGCGGACCGGGGAGCTGTTTTTT. Encoded protein: CASSMAGLRTGELFF. V usage is TRBV19 and J usage is TRBJ2-2; D is possibly TRBD1 (5 bases). CDR1 is LNHDA, CDR2 SQIVND, per germline (reference sequence). The V end lost 3 bases, the J end lost 5 bases, and 13 bases lay between the germline ends. The CDR3 length is 15 residues.

The CDR3 coding sequence is TGCAGCGTATATGGTCCAGGGGATGTCGCCACTGAAGCTTTCTTT. Protein: CSVYGPGDVATEAFF. The chain uses TRBV29-1 and TRBJ1-1; weak D call: TRBD1 (6 bases). The CDR3 consists of 15 residues. Germline CDR1 reads SQVTM; CDR2 reads ANQGSEA. Trimming took 6 bases from V and 4 from J, leaving 21 bases between them. Full variable domain (missing parts from reference TRBV29-1 and TRBJ1-1): SAVISQKPSRDICQRGTSLTIQCQVDSQVTMMFWYRQQPGQSLTLIATANQGSEATYESGFVIDKFPISRPNLTFSTLTVSNMSPEDSSIYLCSVYGPGDVATEAFFGQGTRLTVV.

J is TRBJ2-3 and V is TRBV19; 10 bases match TRBD2. The germline V gene has CDR1 LNHDA and CDR2 SQIVND (reference sequence). The CDR3 contains 15 residues. V shed 5 bases and J 6 bases; nucleotides not matched to a gene: 8. The CDR3 region is CASSLQRGGGDTQYF. For the CDR3, the DNA is TGTGCCAGTAGTCTCCAGCGGGGGGGCGGGGATACGCAGTATTTT.

This chain uses TRBV5-6 with TRBJ1-6; 8 nucleotides match TRBD1. The CDR3 length is 15 residues. Unmatched junction bases numbered 9, after V lost 4 bases and J lost 9 bases. Per the germline V gene, CDR1 is SGHDT and CDR2 is YYEEEE. DNA of the CDR3: TGTGCCAGCAGCACGAACAGGGGGGATAGTTCACCCCTCCACTTT. Protein product: CASSTNRGDSSPLHF.

The genes are TRBV7-9 and TRBJ2-4, with D possibly being TRBD2 (5 bases). V lost 5 bases to trimming and J lost 0 bases, with 17 bases between them. The CDR3 length is 17 residues. In germline, CDR1 is SEHNR, CDR2 FQNEAQ (reference sequence). The CDR3 protein is CASSPGTGILAKNIQYF. The CDR3 nucleotides are TGTGCCAGCAGCCCGGGTACGGGAATACTAGCCAAAAACATTCAGTACTTC.

V usage is TRBV5-3 and J usage is TRBJ1-3, with 8 positions matching TRBD1. TRBV5-3 is treated as an ORF (open reading frame) with a function not yet certain. Unmatched junction bases numbered 11, after V lost 4 bases and J lost 5 bases. The CDR3 has 16 residues. CDR3 loop: CARSRATGESRNTIYF. The CDR3 DNA follows: TGTGCCAGAAGCAGGGCGACAGGGGAAAGTAGAAACACCATATATTTT.

The genes are TRBV7-9 and TRBJ2-1; 10 bases are shared with TRBD2. CDR3 length: 15 amino acids. J gave up 4 bases and V 4 bases, and 4 bases lay outside the gene matches. Germline V gene data show CDR1 as SEHNR and CDR2 as FQNEAQ (reference sequence). In nucleotides, the CDR3 is TGTGCCAGCAGCTCCGGGACTAGCGAATACAATGAGCAGTTCTTC. Protein: CASSSGTSEYNEQFF. Full variable domain (missing parts from reference TRBV7-9 and TRBJ2-1): DTGVSQNPRHKITKRGQNVTFRCDPISEHNRLYWYRQTLGQGPEFLTYFQNEAQLEKSRLLSDRFSAERPKGSFSTLEIQRTEQGDSAMYLCASSSGTSEYNEQFFGPGTRLTVL.

This clone was seen only a few times. The V gene is TRBV5-4, the J gene TRBJ2-2; 8 bases agree with TRBD2. Germline lookup yields CDR1 SGHNT and CDR2 YYREEE (reference sequence). V shed 2 bases and J 7 bases; nucleotides not matched to a gene: 7. This CDR3 region has 15 residues. CDR3 bases: TGTGCCAGCAGCTTAGCGGGGGTTTCCATCGGGGAGCTGTTTTTT. Translating gives CASSLAGVSIGELFF.

The chain recombines TRBV6-5 with TRBJ1-1; 8 bases agree with TRBD1. In germline, CDR1 is MNHEY, CDR2 SVGAGI. V shed 6 bases and J 0 bases; nucleotides not matched to a gene: 6. The CDR3 runs 15 residues. The CDR3 region is CASRTTGVVNTEAFF. CDR3 sequence (DNA): TGTGCCAGCAGAACGACAGGGGTGGTGAACACTGAAGCTTTCTTT.

The CDR3: CASSPTGVPSPLHF. CDR3 DNA sequence: TGTGCCAGCAGTCCGACAGGGGTCCCCTCCCCCCTCCACTTT. The V and J genes are TRBV27 and TRBJ1-6; 8 positions match TRBD1. The CDR3 sequence is 14 residues long. Germline V gene lookup returns CDR1 MNHEY and CDR2 SMNVEV (reference sequence). V shed 5 bases and J 13 bases; nucleotides not matched to a gene: 10.

The chain recombines TRBV19 with TRBJ2-7; no clear D gene. The ends were cut back, 4 bases at V and 0 bases at J, with 16 bases in the middle. The CDR3 contains 16 residues. CDR1 and CDR2 (germline): LNHDA, SQIVND (reference sequence). CDR3 protein: CASSTRLVSSSYEQYF. The CDR3 nucleotides are TGTGCCAGTAGTACCCGACTGGTGTCCAGCTCCTACGAGCAGTACTTC.

As regards this clone: A much larger clone sits a single nucleotide away, making a read error possible. V usage is TRBV6-1 and J usage is TRBJ1-3; D not resolved. This CDR3 is 11 amino acids long. Trimming took 8 bases from V and 1 from J, leaving 3 bases between them. Germline V gives CDR1 MNHNS, CDR2 SASEGT. The CDR3: CASLSGNTIYF. The CDR3 coding sequence is TGTGCCAGCCTATCTGGAAACACCATATATTTT.

The chain employs TRBV5-8 and TRBJ2-2; 8 positions agree with TRBD2. Germline V CDR1 and CDR2: SGHTS, YDEGEE. The CDR3 sequence is 16 residues long. V shed 4 bases and J 6 bases; nucleotides not matched to a gene: 11. The CDR3 sequence: CASSPRTSWGSGELFF. The CDR3 DNA reads TGTGCCAGCAGCCCCAGGACTAGCTGGGGGTCCGGGGAGCTGTTTTTT. Together with reference TRBV5-8 and TRBJ2-2, the CDR3 gives the full variable domain: EAGVTQSPTHLIKTRGQQATLRCSPISGHTSVYWYQQALGLGLQFLLWYDEGEERNRGNFPPRFSGRQFPNYSSELNVNALELEDSALYLCASSPRTSWGSGELFFGEGSRLTVL.

Here the CDR3 DNA reads TGTGCCACCAGCAGAGCCATACTGAACACCGGGGAGCTGTTTTTT. Residues: CATSRAILNTGELFF. V usage is TRBV15 and J usage is TRBJ2-2, with no clear D. Per germline, CDR1 LNHNV and CDR2 YYDKDF (reference sequence). CDR3 length equals 15 residues. V was pared by 1 base and J by 1 base, with 7 bases between.

This chain links TRBV19 with TRBJ2-1; D possibly corresponds to TRBD1 (5 bases). This CDR3 has 11 amino acids. The germline V and J ends were trimmed by 5 bases and 13 bases, with 12 bases remaining between them. CDR1 is LNHDA, CDR2 SQIVND, per germline (reference sequence). This CDR3 is CASSASGRQFF. The CDR3, as DNA: TGTGCCAGTAGTGCATCAGGGCGCCAGTTCTTC.

The chain links TRBV10-3 to TRBJ1-4; tentative D call: TRBD1 (5 bases). The CDR3 loop spans 15 amino acids. Germline V lookup: CDR1 ENHRY, CDR2 SYGVKD. The V end lost 2 bases, the J end lost 3 bases, and 10 bases lay between the germline ends. CDR3 bases: TGTGCCATCAGTGAGGGGGGGAGGGCTAATGAAAAACTGTTTTTT. It specifies CAISEGGRANEKLFF.

The rearrangement links TRBV4-2 to TRBJ2-7; 9 positions match TRBD1. The ends lost 3 bases at V and 1 base at J; junction bases unmatched: 4. The CDR3 runs 15 residues. Looked up from germline, CDR1 is LGHNA and CDR2 is YNFKEQ. CDR3 loop: CASSQDRGVSYEQYF. The DNA of the CDR3 is TGTGCCAGCAGCCAGGACAGGGGTGTGTCCTACGAGCAGTACTTC.

This clone appeared a few times. This chain connects TRBV5-1 to TRBJ2-1, with D possibly being TRBD2 (5 bases). CDR3 length: 15 amino acids. Trimming removed 5 bases from V and 0 bases from J, with 12 bases in between. Germline values: CDR1 SGHRS, CDR2 YFSETQ. The CDR3 region has the DNA TGCGCCAGCAGACTCATGACTACCTCCTACAATGAGCAGTTCTTC. Amino acids: CASRLMTTSYNEQFF.